This is a list of T cell receptor beta chains from one sample in a study of blood T cell repertoires in COVID-19. The repertoire was sequenced with immunoSEQ multiplex PCR; TCRdb's copy has only in-frame clones and lacks some. The repertoire holds about 83,000 clones, with more than 70% as singletons. The sequencing input was peripheral blood. The receptor source for this set is a man aged 45-65 years with active COVID-19. The CDR3 runs from the conserved cysteine through the conserved F or W. A D gene is named only where the DNA matches it firmly.

D gene	J gene	V gene	CDR3 DNA	CDR3 protein
TRBD1	TRBJ1-1	TRBV7-6	TGTGCCAGCAGCGCGTCCCGCCAGGAGGGGGCGAACACTGAAGCTTTCTTT	CASSASRQEGANTEAFF
TRBD1	TRBJ1-4	TRBV24-1	TGTGCCACCTCGGACAGGGGATCGGGCGAAAAACTGTTTTTT	CATSDRGSGEKLFF
NA	TRBJ2-3	TRBV9	TGTGCCAGCAGCTTCTCGACTACCACGAACGTTGATACGCAGTATTTT	CASSFSTTTNVDTQYF
NA	TRBJ1-1	TRBV6-5	TGTGCCAGCAAATACAGGGTTTACACTGAAGCTTTCTTT	CASKYRVYTEAFF
TRBD1	TRBJ2-5	TRBV4-1	TGCGCCAGCAGCCGAGGACAGGGGGCGGAGACCCAGTACTTC	CASSRGQGAETQYF
NA	TRBJ2-1	TRBV9	TGTGCCAGCGCCGGCAGCGACCGTATCTACAATGAGCAGTTCTTC	CASAGSDRIYNEQFF
TRBD2	TRBJ2-1	TRBV11-2	TGTGCCAGCAGCCTAGGACTAGGTTACAATGAGCAGTTCTTC	CASSLGLGYNEQFF
TRBD2	TRBJ2-7	TRBV20-1	TGCAGTGCTAGTTCCCCGCACCTAGGACTAGCGGGCCGGGACGAGCAGTACTTC	CSASSPHLGLAGRDEQYF
TRBD2	TRBJ2-7	TRBV4-2	TGTGCCAGCAGCCAAGGACTAGCGGGAGTTTACGAGCAGTACTTC	CASSQGLAGVYEQYF
TRBD2	TRBJ2-1	TRBV28	TGTGCCAGCAGTCCCACTAGCGCAGAGCAGTTCTTC	CASSPTSAEQFF
NA	TRBJ2-7	TRBV28	TGTGCCAGCAGTTTAGCCCCACGGTACGAGCAGTACTTC	CASSLAPRYEQYF
NA	TRBJ2-2	TRBV5-1	TGCGCCAGCAGCTTGGACGACCTTAGGGGCAACACCGGGGAGCTGTTTTTT	CASSLDDLRGNTGELFF
TRBD1	TRBJ1-1	TRBV12-5	TGTGCTAGTGGTTTGGTAAGGACAGGGGAGCGGTACACTGAAGCTTTCTTT	CASGLVRTGERYTEAFF
TRBD1	TRBJ2-3	TRBV18	TGTGCCAGCTCACCTGGACAGGGGGCGTATACGCAGTATTTT	CASSPGQGAYTQYF
NA	TRBJ2-5	TRBV29-1	TGCAGCGCCCGGGGGGCGAGTAAGCAAGAGACCCAGTACTTC	CSARGASKQETQYF
NA	TRBJ2-7	TRBV7-2	TGTGCCAGCAGCTTAAGGCGGGGAAGCTCCTACGAGCAGTACTTC	CASSLRRGSSYEQYF
TRBD2	TRBJ2-3	TRBV7-2	TGTGCCAGCAGCTTAGGGGGAAGGGAGGGAGATACGCAGTATTTT	CASSLGGREGDTQYF
TRBD1	TRBJ1-6	TRBV3-1/TRBV3-2	TGTGCCAGCAGCCACTCGGGACAGGGGAAATCACCCCTCCACTTT	CASSHSGQGKSPLHF
TRBD2	TRBJ2-1	TRBV9	TGTGCCAGCAGCGCCAGCGGGGGGGCCTACAATGAGCAGTTCTTC	CASSASGGAYNEQFF